The 12 T cell receptor beta chains below were found in one sample sequenced in a study of response to subunit inactivated influenza vaccine. TCRdb re-called the RT-PCR reads through MiXCR, storing one row per CDR3 protein. Of 300,000 to 350,000 distinct CDR3 sequences in the sample, about a fifth are singletons; the top ten hold roughly a tenth. Sequencing used PBMCs from blood, obtained roughly 20 months after vaccination. The receptors shown here come from a man in his fifties or sixties who received an inactivated influenza vaccine.

The genes are TRBV20-1 and TRBJ2-1; TRBD2 matches 11 bases. The germline CDR1 and CDR2 sequences are DFQATT and SNEGSKA (reference sequence). The CDR3 loop spans 15 amino acids. The J segment lost 7 bases and the V segment lost 5 bases, leaving 10 bases of the junction unmatched. The CDR3 DNA reads TGCAGTGCTCCTATAGCGGGGGGGCCGAGGAATGAGCAGTTCTTC. Its protein is CSAPIAGGPRNEQFF.

This clonotype was seen more than once but under ten times. The V and J genes are TRBV18 and TRBJ2-1; 9 positions agree with TRBD1. The trim removed 2 bases at V and 0 bases at J, leaving 2 bases unmatched. This CDR3 has 16 residues. Germline CDR1 and CDR2: KGHSH and LQKENI. The CDR3 region is CASSPVGQGSYNEQFF. The CDR3 DNA sequence: TGTGCCAGCTCACCAGTGGGACAGGGCTCCTACAATGAGCAGTTCTTC.

The chain employs TRBV5-1 and TRBJ2-2, with D perhaps TRBD1 (5 bases). The CDR3 has 13 residues. CDR1 is SGHRS and CDR2 is YFSETQ in the germline V gene. Trimming cost V 4 bases and J 4 bases, with 8 bases left between them. CDR3 protein: CASSEQGTGELFF. In nucleotides, the CDR3 is TGCGCCAGCAGCGAGCAGGGCACCGGGGAGCTGTTTTTT.

The chain employs TRBV5-4 and TRBJ1-1; a weak D match, TRBD1 (5 bases). The germline CDR1 and CDR2 sequences are SGHNT and YYREEE (reference sequence). There are 15 residues in the CDR3. The ends were cut back, 4 bases at V and 1 base at J, with 14 bases in the middle. The CDR3 DNA is TGTGCCAGCAGCGCTGACAAGGGGAAGAACACTGAAGCTTTCTTT. It codes for CASSADKGKNTEAFF.

The chain joins TRBV28 to TRBJ1-2; D is ambiguous. Germline V gene sequence: CDR1 MDHEN, CDR2 SYDVKM. This CDR3 contains 13 residues. V was clipped by 6 bases and J by 3 bases, with 11 bases between them. CDR3 amino acids: CASSPPEHYGYTF. For the CDR3, the DNA is TGTGCCAGCAGCCCGCCTGAGCACTATGGCTACACCTTC.

The rearrangement joins TRBV12-3 or TRBV12-4 to TRBJ2-7; no firm D call. V lost 6 bases and J 0 bases, leaving 15 bases between the germline ends. This CDR3 is 15 amino acids long. Here the CDR3 DNA reads TGTGCCAGCAGCCCCCGGGCCTTCAGCTCCTACGAGCAGTACTTC. Protein: CASSPRAFSSYEQYF.

The chain uses TRBV4-3 and TRBJ2-1; 8 bases match TRBD2. CDR1 LGHNA and CDR2 YSLEER come from the germline V gene. The CDR3 contains 16 residues. Trimming at V came to 3 bases and at J to 0 bases, leaving 4 bases not matched to a gene. CDR3 amino acids: CASSHLAGGSYNEQFF. CDR3 DNA: TGCGCCAGCAGCCACTTGGCGGGGGGCTCCTACAATGAGCAGTTCTTC.

In its sample, this clonotype was seen a few times. The chain combines TRBV12-3 or TRBV12-4 with TRBJ2-2; possible D gene TRBD1, 6 bases. Trimming left V 7 bases short and J 0 bases short, with 12 bases between. This CDR3 region has 15 residues. CDR3 in amino acids: CASKTGLANTGELFF. DNA for the CDR3: TGTGCCAGCAAAACAGGGCTCGCGAACACCGGGGAGCTGTTTTTT.

This clonotype was counted between two and nine times. The chain uses TRBV5-6 and TRBJ1-6; a possible D gene is TRBD1 (5 bases). The CDR3 is 13 amino acids. Germline V gene lookup returns CDR1 SGHDT and CDR2 YYEEEE. With 3 bases removed from V and 9 bases from J, the gap between germline ends came to 10 bases. CDR3 amino acids: CASSSGTSSPLHF. CDR3 DNA: TGTGCCAGCAGCTCGGGGACCTCTTCACCCCTCCACTTT.

This clonotype was detected only a few times. The V gene is TRBV5-5, the J gene TRBJ1-5; D unclear. Trimming stripped 0 bases from V and 0 bases from J, with 7 bases between. CDR1 SGHKS and CDR2 YYEKEE come from the germline V gene (reference sequence). CDR3 length: 15 residues. The CDR3 protein is CASSLGIYSNQPQHF. In DNA form, the CDR3 reads TGTGCCAGCAGCTTGGGGATTTATAGCAATCAGCCCCAGCATTTT.

This clonotype has a count of ten or more. The chain employs TRBV6-5 and TRBJ1-2, with D possibly matching TRBD1 (5 bases). The V and J ends lost 0 bases and 3 bases respectively, with 8 bases between them. Germline assignment: CDR1 MNHEY and CDR2 SVGAGI. This CDR3 contains 14 residues. DNA for the CDR3: TGTGCCAGCAGTTACTCCAGAGGGGACTATGGCTACACCTTC. Amino acids: CASSYSRGDYGYTF.

The CDR3 region is CAISDFGPLNGELFF. The CDR3, as DNA: TGTGCCATCAGTGATTTCGGCCCACTCAACGGGGAGCTGTTTTTT. V is TRBV10-3 and J is TRBJ2-2; no clear D gene. The germline V gene encodes CDR1 ENHRY and CDR2 SYGVKD. V gave up 3 bases and J gave up 7 bases, with 15 bases separating them. The CDR3 is 15 amino acids.